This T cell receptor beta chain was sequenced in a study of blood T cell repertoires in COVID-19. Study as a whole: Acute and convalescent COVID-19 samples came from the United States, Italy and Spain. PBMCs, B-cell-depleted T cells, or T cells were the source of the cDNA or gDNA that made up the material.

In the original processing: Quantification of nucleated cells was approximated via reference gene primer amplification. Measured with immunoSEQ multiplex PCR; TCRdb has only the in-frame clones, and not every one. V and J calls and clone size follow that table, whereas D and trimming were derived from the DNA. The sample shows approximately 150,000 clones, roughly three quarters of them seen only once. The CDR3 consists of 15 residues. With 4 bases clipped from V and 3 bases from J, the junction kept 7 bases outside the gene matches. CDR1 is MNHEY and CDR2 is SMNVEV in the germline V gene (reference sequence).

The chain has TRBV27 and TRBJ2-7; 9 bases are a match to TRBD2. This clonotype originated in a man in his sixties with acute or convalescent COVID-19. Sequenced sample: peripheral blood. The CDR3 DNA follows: TGTGCCAGCAGTTCCCTAGCGGGGAACCTCTACGAGCAGTACTTC. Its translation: CASSSLAGNLYEQYF.